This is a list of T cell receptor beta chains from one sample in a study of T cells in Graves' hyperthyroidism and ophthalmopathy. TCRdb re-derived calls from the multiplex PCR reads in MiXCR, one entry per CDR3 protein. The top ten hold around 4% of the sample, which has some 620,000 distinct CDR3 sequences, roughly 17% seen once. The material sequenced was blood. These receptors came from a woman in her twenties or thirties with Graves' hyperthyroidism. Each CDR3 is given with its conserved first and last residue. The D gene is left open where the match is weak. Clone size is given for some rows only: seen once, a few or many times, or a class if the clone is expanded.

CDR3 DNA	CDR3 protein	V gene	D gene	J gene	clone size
TGTGCCAGTAGTGAGGTTTTAGAGAACACTGAAGCTTTCTTT	CASSEVLENTEAFF	TRBV19	-	TRBJ1-1	-
TGTGCCAGCAGCGTAGAAACAGGTCCCACCGGGGAGCTGTTTTTT	CASSVETGPTGELFF	TRBV9	-	TRBJ2-2	few
TGTGCCAGCAGCTTAGGACACTTAATCTCTGGAAACACCATATATTTT	CASSLGHLISGNTIYF	TRBV28	-	TRBJ1-3	few
TGCGCCAGCAGCCCGCCGGGACAAATCTACGAGCAGTACTTC	CASSPPGQIYEQYF	TRBV4-1	-	TRBJ2-7	-
TGTGCCAGTAGTATGGCAGGGGAGGTCTACGAGCAGTGCTTC	CASSMAGEVYEQCF	TRBV19	-	TRBJ2-7	-
TGTGCCAGCAGTTACTCTCGCTTTGGAGCGGTCTCCTACGAGCAGTACTTC	CASSYSRFGAVSYEQYF	TRBV6-5	-	TRBJ2-7	-
TGTGCCAGCAGCCGGGACATCCTTTATGGCTACACCTTC	CASSRDILYGYTF	TRBV3-1	-	TRBJ1-2	many
TGTGCCAGCAGCTTTGATATGAGGGACCTCCAGCATTTT	CASSFDMRDLQHF	TRBV11-2	-	TRBJ1-5	many
TGTGCCAGCAGTTTACTAGCTAAGGCCTCCACCGGGGAGCTGTTTTTT	CASSLLAKASTGELFF	TRBV28	-	TRBJ2-2	many
TGTGCCAGCAGTTCAAATTCCGGGACAGGGTCCTACGAGCAGTACTTC	CASSSNSGTGSYEQYF	TRBV28	TRBD1	TRBJ2-7	many
TGCAGTGCTAGAGATTCGGGCCCTGCAACTAATGAAAAACTGTTTTTT	CSARDSGPATNEKLFF	TRBV20-1	-	TRBJ1-4	-
TGTGCCAGCGGAGATGGGACAGTTTACAATGAGCAGTTCTTC	CASGDGTVYNEQFF	TRBV11-2	TRBD1	TRBJ2-1	many
TGTGCCAGCAGTTTATTGGCGGGGGGTGGAAACACCATATATTTT	CASSLLAGGGNTIYF	TRBV28	-	TRBJ1-3	-
TGTGCCATGGGAGGTGGGGGCCTCTACGAGCAGTACTTC	CAMGGGGLYEQYF	TRBV10-3	-	TRBJ2-7	few
TGTGCCAGCAGTCTGGACAGGAGGGCCAAAAACATTCAGTACTTC	CASSLDRRAKNIQYF	TRBV27	TRBD1	TRBJ2-4	many
TGTGCCAGCTCACGACAGGACGGGAATAGCAATCAGCCCCAGCATTTT	CASSRQDGNSNQPQHF	TRBV18	-	TRBJ1-5	-
TGTGCCAGCAGCGTAGGACCGGGACAGGGGTGGGAGCAGTACTTC	CASSVGPGQGWEQYF	TRBV9	TRBD1	TRBJ2-7	few
TGCGCCAGCAGCACGAGACAGTCAGGGTATCAAGAGACCCAGTACTTC	CASSTRQSGYQETQYF	TRBV5-1	-	TRBJ2-5	-
TGCGCCAGCAGCCAAGATCCCCCAGCGGGAGGACTCACCGGGGAGCTGTTTTTT	CASSQDPPAGGLTGELFF	TRBV4-1	TRBD2	TRBJ2-2	-
TGTGCCAGCTCACCTCAGACGGGAACTGAAGCTTTCTTT	CASSPQTGTEAFF	TRBV18	-	TRBJ1-1	many
TGTGCCAGCAGCTTCGAGACTAACACCTACGAGCAGTACTTC	CASSFETNTYEQYF	TRBV7-2	-	TRBJ2-7	many
TGCGCCAGCAGCCTACCCCAGACTAGCGGTATCGGGGAGCTGTTTTTT	CASSLPQTSGIGELFF	TRBV5-1	TRBD2	TRBJ2-2	-
TGTGCCAGCAGTTTTTCAACGGGCCCGAACACCGGGGAGCTGTTTTTT	CASSFSTGPNTGELFF	TRBV12-3/TRBV12-4	-	TRBJ2-2	many
TGTACCACCAGTGGAACGGGCAGGGATACGCAGTATTTT	CTTSGTGRDTQYF	TRBV24-1	-	TRBJ2-3	-
TGTGCCAGCAGTAACTACGAGGGTGGTTACGAGCAGTACTTC	CASSNYEGGYEQYF	TRBV6-5	-	TRBJ2-7	many
TGCGCCAGCAGCCATGGATACCTCACCGGGGAGCTGTTTTTT	CASSHGYLTGELFF	TRBV4-3	-	TRBJ2-2	-
TGTGCCAGCTCACCCCGGACCTCCGTCGAAGCTTTCTTT	CASSPRTSVEAFF	TRBV18	-	TRBJ1-1	few
TGTGCCAGCAGTCCACTAGCGGAGGGCTACGAGCAGTACTTC	CASSPLAEGYEQYF	TRBV12-3/TRBV12-4	TRBD2	TRBJ2-7	-
TGTGCCAGCAGTTACGCGAAAGGGTTGAACACTGAAGCTTTCTTT	CASSYAKGLNTEAFF	TRBV6-5	-	TRBJ1-1	many
TGTGCCAGCAGCTTAGTAGCTAGCGCCGAGCAGTACTTC	CASSLVASAEQYF	TRBV7-8	-	TRBJ2-7	many
TGTGCCAGCAGCCAAGCAGGAGGCCAAGAGACCCAGTACTTC	CASSQAGGQETQYF	TRBV3-1	-	TRBJ2-5	many
TGTGCCAGCAGCTTAGGGAATCTAGAGCAGTACTTC	CASSLGNLEQYF	TRBV11-2	-	TRBJ2-7	many
TGTGCCAGCAGTTTAGGCCTGTCGGTGAAGGCGAACACTGAAGCTTTCTTT	CASSLGLSVKANTEAFF	TRBV12-3/TRBV12-4	-	TRBJ1-1	many
TGTGCCAGCAGCCCATCCAGGGTCGATGAGCAGTTCTTC	CASSPSRVDEQFF	TRBV11-2	-	TRBJ2-1	many
TGTGCCAGCAGTTTAAACGGGGGGTGGGGCACTGAAGCTTTCTTT	CASSLNGGWGTEAFF	TRBV27	-	TRBJ1-1	-
TGTGCCAGCAGCCAGGACCGCACAGATACGCAGTATTTT	CASSQDRTDTQYF	TRBV4-1	-	TRBJ2-3	many
TGCAGTGCTGGACAGGGCGCCGATAGCTACACCTTC	CSAGQGADSYTF	TRBV20-1	TRBD1	TRBJ1-2	many